The table lists the clone carrying this TCR beta chain with a few counts. As yet, its antigen is unknown. The CDR3 loop spans 15 amino acids. Trimming removed 3 bases from V and 4 bases from J, with 15 bases in between. CDR1 is SGHTA and CDR2 is FQGNSA in the germline V gene. This entry is derived from a study of Tregs in tolerant kidney transplant recipients. The assay was immunoSEQ multiplex PCR, and TCRdb's table has in-frame clones only and misses some. Among about 15,000 clones listed, about 82% were seen once. Study-wide results and caveats: Antigen-driven expansion was suggested because donor-specific Tregs expanded more than all Tregs in tolerant patients.

Sequences were derived from Tregs from blood, sampled before the transplant. The sequence was obtained from a human donor who received a combined kidney and bone marrow transplant. This chain connects TRBV7-2 to TRBJ1-1; no reliable D call. The CDR3 DNA follows: TGTGCCAGCAGCTTTAGTGGGTTGGGCAGCACTGAAGCTTTCTTT. Translated, it gives CASSFSGLGSTEAFF.